What follows are 28 T cell receptor beta chains derived from one specimen sequenced in a study of CD8 T cells in Susac syndrome (dated by TCRdb to the late 2010s). Library preparation was by the immunoSEQ multiplex PCR assay. RNA was extracted with the RNeasy kit and roughly 0.45 to 1 ug was reverse transcribed using random hexamers. Using fastp at Q25 and MiXCR, TCRdb reprocessed the public reads and kept productive beta chains. CDR3 protein sequences are deduplicated, and each keeps its most common genes and DNA. The sample table shows about 190,000 distinct CDR3 sequences, and more than 90% are seen once. The ten largest clonotypes hold approximately 0.098% of the sample. Sequenced material: CD4+ T cells from PBMCs. The receptors were gathered from a human donor with Susac syndrome.

A single count supports this clonotype. The chain joins TRBV29-1 to TRBJ1-4; D not certain. Germline V CDR1 and CDR2: SQVTM, ANQGSEA. Trimming took off 5 bases at V and 5 bases at J, with 6 bases between the two ends. This CDR3 is 11 amino acids long. CDR3 in DNA: TGCAGCGTTTCTATGAATGAAAAACTGTTTTTT. This codes for CSVSMNEKLFF.

The rearrangement uses TRBV5-1 and TRBJ1-2, with D hard to call. Trimming cost V 3 bases and J 4 bases, with 13 bases left between them. Germline CDR1 reads SGHRS; CDR2 reads YFSETQ. The CDR3 runs to 14 residues. The CDR3, as DNA: TGCGCCAGCAGCTGGGGAGCGAAATCCTATGGCTACACCTTC. Protein product: CASSWGAKSYGYTF.

The chain couples TRBV3-1 to TRBJ2-7; D is perhaps TRBD1 (6 bases). Germline V gives CDR1 LGHDT, CDR2 YNNKEL (reference sequence). CDR3 length equals 13 residues. V lost 4 bases and J 1 base, leaving 8 bases between the germline ends. In DNA, the CDR3 is TGTGCCAGCAGCCGAGGGGGATCCTACGAGCAGTACTTC. Translation: CASSRGGSYEQYF.

The V call is TRBV20-1, the J call TRBJ1-5; D uncertain. Germline CDR1 and CDR2: DFQATT and SNEGSKA (reference sequence). This CDR3 region has 12 residues. The V gene lost 5 bases and the J gene lost 4 bases, with 9 bases spanning the gap. The CDR3 spells CSAQHSNQPQHF. The CDR3 DNA follows: TGCAGTGCTCAACATTCGAATCAGCCCCAGCATTTT.

This chain links TRBV20-1 with TRBJ2-7; D gene uncertain. V shed 1 base and J shed 5 bases, with 12 bases lying between them. From germline, CDR1 is DFQATT and CDR2 SNEGSKA (reference sequence). The CDR3 covers 13 residues. The CDR3 protein is CSARVPPTDEQYF. In DNA, the CDR3 is TGCAGTGCTAGAGTCCCCCCTACAGACGAGCAGTACTTC.

This clonotype was detected a few times. V gene TRBV18 combines with J gene TRBJ2-2, with D maybe TRBD1 (5 bases). CDR1 KGHSH and CDR2 LQKENI come from the germline V gene. This CDR3 contains 13 residues. Between the trimmed V and J ends, which lost 1 base and 5 bases, there was a span of 5 bases. In DNA form, the CDR3 reads TGTGCCAGCTCACCACAGGGGACCGGGGAGCTGTTTTTT. This gives the protein CASSPQGTGELFF.

The V and J genes are TRBV30 and TRBJ1-6; D is perhaps TRBD1 (6 bases). Germline V gene data show CDR1 as GTSNPN and CDR2 as SVGIG (reference sequence). Trimming left V 1 base short and J 13 bases short, with 14 bases between. The CDR3 has 13 residues. CDR3 residues: CAWSAQGFAPLHF. CDR3 DNA sequence: TGTGCCTGGAGTGCACAGGGTTTCGCGCCCCTCCACTTT.

This clonotype showed up just once. The chain employs TRBV3-1 and TRBJ1-5; 9 bases fit TRBD1. With V trimmed by 3 bases and J by 4 bases, 4 bases remained unmatched. Looked up from germline, CDR1 is LGHDT and CDR2 is YNNKEL (reference sequence). The CDR3 loop spans 15 amino acids. CDR3 nucleotide sequence: TGTGCCAGCAGCCAGGGGACAGGGAAGAATCAGCCCCAGCATTTT. This sequence encodes CASSQGTGKNQPQHF.

V gene TRBV4-1 combines with J gene TRBJ2-1; 10 bases match TRBD2. CDR1 is MGHRA, CDR2 YSYEKL, per germline. The CDR3 has 16 amino acids. Losses at the gene ends were 0 bases for V and 4 bases for J; bases not matched to a gene: 3. In nucleotides, the CDR3 is TGCGCCAGCAGCCAAGATGAGGGACTAGCGTACAATGAGCAGTTCTTC. Protein sequence: CASSQDEGLAYNEQFF.

This CDR3 is CSVGEGYGYTF. CDR3 coding DNA: TGCAGCGTTGGAGAGGGCTATGGCTACACCTTC. The rearrangement joins TRBV29-1 to TRBJ1-2, with D unclear. This CDR3 is built from 11 residues. The germline V and J ends were trimmed by 4 bases and 4 bases, with 7 bases remaining between them. The germline V gene encodes CDR1 SQVTM and CDR2 ANQGSEA. Based on the CDR3 plus reference TRBV29-1 and TRBJ1-2, the full variable domain is SAVISQKPSRDICQRGTSLTIQCQVDSQVTMMFWYRQQPGQSLTLIATANQGSEATYESGFVIDKFPISRPNLTFSTLTVSNMSPEDSSIYLCSVGEGYGYTFGSGTRLTVV.

This rearrangement joins TRBV5-1 to TRBJ2-1; 11 bases line up with TRBD2. CDR3 length: 20 residues. From germline, CDR1 is SGHRS and CDR2 YFSETQ. J lost 0 bases, V lost 1 base, and 12 bases had no gene match. The CDR3 spells CASSLKTSGATFGSYNEQFF. As DNA, the CDR3 is TGCGCCAGCAGCTTGAAGACTAGCGGGGCGACCTTTGGCTCCTACAATGAGCAGTTCTTC. Full variable domain (rest looked up from reference TRBV5-1 and TRBJ2-1): KAGVTQTPRYLIKTRGQQVTLSCSPISGHRSVSWYQQTPGQGLQFLFEYFSETQRNKGNFPGRFSGRQFSNSRSEMNVSTLELGDSALYLCASSLKTSGATFGSYNEQFFGPGTRLTVL.

The chain recombines TRBV20-1 with TRBJ2-1; D call uncertain. Germline values: CDR1 DFQATT, CDR2 SNEGSKA (reference sequence). The CDR3 spans 10 residues. V lost 3 bases, J lost 12 bases, and 9 bases lay in between. DNA for the CDR3: TGCAGTGCTAGTGGATCCACGCAGTTCTTC. Translated, it gives CSASGSTQFF.

The V and J genes are TRBV7-9 and TRBJ1-1, with a weak D call TRBD1 (6 bases). With 5 bases removed from V and 2 bases from J, the gap between germline ends came to 12 bases. The germline V gene has CDR1 SEHNR and CDR2 FQNEAQ (reference sequence). The CDR3 extends over 14 amino acids. CDR3 DNA: TGTGCCAGCAGCCCACGACAGGAAAACACTGAAGCTTTCTTT. Protein product: CASSPRQENTEAFF.

The chain uses TRBV3-1 and TRBJ2-6, with a tentative D call TRBD1 (5 bases). V shed 1 base and J shed 2 bases, with 9 bases lying between them. The germline V gene encodes CDR1 LGHDT and CDR2 YNNKEL (reference sequence). The CDR3 is 16 amino acids. The CDR3, as DNA: TGTGCCAGCAGCCAAGGGGCAGGGCCTGGGGCCAACGTCCTGACTTTC. Translated, it gives CASSQGAGPGANVLTF.

The V and J genes are TRBV4-2 and TRBJ2-2; D is ambiguous. The length of the CDR3 is 14 residues. Germline assignment: CDR1 LGHNA and CDR2 YNFKEQ. V shed 4 bases and J shed 3 bases, with 9 bases lying between them. CDR3 in amino acids: CASSPDTYTGELFF. The CDR3 region has the DNA TGTGCCAGCAGCCCTGACACGTACACCGGGGAGCTGTTTTTT.

This chain links TRBV20-1 with TRBJ2-5; D gene ambiguous. From germline, CDR1 is DFQATT and CDR2 SNEGSKA (reference sequence). This CDR3 spans 13 amino acids. V was pared by 2 bases and J by 0 bases, with 7 bases between. CDR3 loop: CSARFLDQETQYF. The CDR3, as DNA: TGCAGTGCTAGATTTCTGGACCAAGAGACCCAGTACTTC.

The J gene is TRBJ1-1, the V gene TRBV28; TRBD1 aligns across 8 bases. The CDR3 contains 16 residues. The V and J ends lost 6 bases and 3 bases, in that order; junction bases with no gene match: 12. The germline V gene has CDR1 MDHEN and CDR2 SYDVKM. The CDR3 spells CASRPTGGYFDTEAFF. The CDR3 DNA is TGTGCCAGCAGGCCCACAGGGGGTTATTTTGACACTGAAGCTTTCTTT.

The V and J genes are TRBV21-1 and TRBJ2-7; TRBD1 is taken as the D call from the table, unchecked against the DNA. TRBV21-1 is labeled a pseudogene. The length of the CDR3 is 18 residues. CDR3 DNA: TGTGCCAGCAGCAAAGCCTACCCCTTCGAACAGGGGACCTACGAGCAGTACTTC. Its translation is CASSKAYPFEQGTYEQYF.

The chain couples TRBV6-1 to TRBJ2-7; D gene unclear. The CDR3 length is 13 residues. CDR1 and CDR2 from the germline V gene are MNHNS and SASEGT. The V end was cut by 6 bases, the J end by 3 bases, with 12 bases between. CDR3 amino acids: CASRASSYYEQYF. DNA for the CDR3: TGTGCCAGCAGGGCTAGTTCCTACTACGAGCAGTACTTC.

The rearrangement joins TRBV9 to TRBJ2-7, with D hard to call. V lost 0 bases and J 3 bases, leaving 13 bases between the germline ends. The V gene's germline CDR1 is SGDLS and CDR2 YYNGEE. The CDR3 is made up of 15 amino acids. The CDR3 DNA sequence: TGTGCCAGCAGCGTAGCTACTGGCTACCTCTACGAGCAGTACTTC. Encoded protein: CASSVATGYLYEQYF.

The gene calls are TRBV9 and TRBJ2-5; 9 bases map to TRBD2. CDR1 and CDR2 (germline): SGDLS, YYNGEE. Trimming at V came to 8 bases and at J to 5 bases, leaving 7 bases not matched to a gene. The CDR3 consists of 13 residues. The CDR3 protein is CASLSGGLETQYF. Here the CDR3 DNA reads TGTGCCAGTCTCAGCGGGGGGTTGGAGACCCAGTACTTC.

The chain combines TRBV6-2 or TRBV6-3 with TRBJ2-4; no definite D call. The V and J ends lost 2 bases and 5 bases respectively, with 4 bases between them. CDR1 is MNHEY, CDR2 SVGEGT, per germline. There are 12 residues in the CDR3. The CDR3 bases are TGTGCCAGCAGTTACGGTGAAAACATTCAGTACTTC. Translated: CASSYGENIQYF.

The J gene is TRBJ1-4, the V gene TRBV5-1; D is ambiguous. V dropped 10 bases and J dropped 5 bases, with 15 bases sitting between them. The CDR3 is 13 amino acids. CDR1 is SGHRS and CDR2 is YFSETQ in the germline V gene. The CDR3 sequence: CAGSSMRNEKLFF. Written as DNA, the CDR3 is TGCGCCGGCTCAAGTATGCGGAATGAAAAACTGTTTTTT.

This clonotype has only one observation. V gene TRBV6-6 combines with J gene TRBJ1-1, with D uncertain. The V gene lost 7 bases and the J gene lost 0 bases, with 12 bases spanning the gap. This CDR3 contains 14 residues. CDR1 and CDR2 from the germline V gene are MNHNY and SVGAGI (reference sequence). CDR3 loop: CASNQTPMNTEAFF. The CDR3 DNA is TGTGCCAGCAACCAGACACCCATGAACACTGAAGCTTTCTTT.

This sequence joins TRBV29-1 and TRBJ1-3; the D gene is possibly TRBD1 (5 bases). Germline V gene sequence: CDR1 SQVTM, CDR2 ANQGSEA. Trimming removed 3 bases at V and 4 bases at J, with 10 bases between. The length of the CDR3 is 13 residues. CDR3 nucleotides: TGCAGCGTTGATAAAGGGGACGGAAACACCATATATTTT. This translates into CSVDKGDGNTIYF.

In this sample, this clonotype turned up once. The CDR3 nucleotides read TGCAGCGTTGAAAAGGACTACGAGCAGTACTTC. It specifies CSVEKDYEQYF. The chain joins TRBV29-1 to TRBJ2-7; D unresolved. From germline, CDR1 is SQVTM and CDR2 ANQGSEA. V lost 2 bases to trimming and J lost 3 bases, with 5 bases between them. The CDR3 runs 11 residues.

This clonotype was seen a handful of times. The chain carries TRBV7-6 and TRBJ1-1, with no clear D. In germline, CDR1 is SGHVS, CDR2 FNYEAQ. The germline V and J ends were trimmed by 0 bases and 2 bases, with 4 bases remaining between them. The CDR3 spans 13 residues. The DNA of the CDR3 is TGTGCCAGCAGCTTAGCACGAAACACTGAAGCTTTCTTT. Its translation: CASSLARNTEAFF.

The rearrangement joins TRBV3-1 to TRBJ2-7; D is unresolved. The V gene lost 0 bases and the J gene lost 0 bases, with 6 bases spanning the gap. Per the germline V gene, CDR1 is LGHDT and CDR2 is YNNKEL (reference sequence). This CDR3 is 14 amino acids long. The CDR3 nucleotides are TGTGCCAGCAGCCAAGATCATTTCTCCTACGAGCAGTACTTC. It yields the protein CASSQDHFSYEQYF.